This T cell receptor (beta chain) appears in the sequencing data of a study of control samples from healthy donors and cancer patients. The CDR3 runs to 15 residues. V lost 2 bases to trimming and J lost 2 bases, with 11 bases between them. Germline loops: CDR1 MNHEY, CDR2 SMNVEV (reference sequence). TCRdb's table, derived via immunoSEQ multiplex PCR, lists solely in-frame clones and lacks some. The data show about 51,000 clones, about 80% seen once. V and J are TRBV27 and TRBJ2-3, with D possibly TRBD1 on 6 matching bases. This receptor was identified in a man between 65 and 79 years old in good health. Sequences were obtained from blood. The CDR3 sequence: CASSLRTDYTDTQYF. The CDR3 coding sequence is TGTGCCAGCAGTTTAAGGACAGATTACACAGATACGCAGTATTTT.